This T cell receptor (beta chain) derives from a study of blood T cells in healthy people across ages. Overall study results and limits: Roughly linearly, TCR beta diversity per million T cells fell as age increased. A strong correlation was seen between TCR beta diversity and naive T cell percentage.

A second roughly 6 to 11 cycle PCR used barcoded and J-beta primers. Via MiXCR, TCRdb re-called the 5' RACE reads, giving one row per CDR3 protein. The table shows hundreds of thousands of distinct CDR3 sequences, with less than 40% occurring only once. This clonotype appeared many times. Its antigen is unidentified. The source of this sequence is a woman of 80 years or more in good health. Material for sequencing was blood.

The CDR3 loop reads CASSLAGSVNEQFF. The CDR3 region has the DNA TGCGCCAGCAGCTTGGCAGGCTCGGTCAATGAGCAGTTCTTC. The J gene is TRBJ2-1, the V gene TRBV5-1; D remains ambiguous. CDR3 length: 14 amino acids. Germline lookup yields CDR1 SGHRS and CDR2 YFSETQ. Trimming pared 0 bases from V and 6 bases from J, leaving 10 bases between.